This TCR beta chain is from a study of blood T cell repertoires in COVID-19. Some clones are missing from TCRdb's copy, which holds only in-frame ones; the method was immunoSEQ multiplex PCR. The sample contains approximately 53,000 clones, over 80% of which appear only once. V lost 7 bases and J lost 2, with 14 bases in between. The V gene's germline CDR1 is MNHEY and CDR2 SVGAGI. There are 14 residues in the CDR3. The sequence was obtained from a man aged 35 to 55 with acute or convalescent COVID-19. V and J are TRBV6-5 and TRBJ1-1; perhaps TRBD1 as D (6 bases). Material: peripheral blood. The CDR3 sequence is CASIPTGSNTEAFF. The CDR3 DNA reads TGTGCCAGCATTCCGACAGGTTCCAACACTGAAGCTTTCTTT.